A single sample is the source of the 16 T cell receptor beta chains below, sequenced in a study of blood T cell repertoires in COVID-19. Some clones are missing from TCRdb's copy, which holds only in-frame ones; the method was immunoSEQ multiplex PCR. Seen here are 200,000 to 250,000 clones, about four fifths observed once, and the top ten hold around 3.3%. The specimen sequenced was peripheral blood. Receptor source: a woman older than 75 with acute or convalescent COVID-19.

The count of this clone is one. The sample carries other DNA sequences with the same CDR3. The chain links TRBV7-3 to TRBJ2-1; 8 nucleotides line up with TRBD2. The junction had 5 bases not matched to a gene; V was cut back by 4 bases and J by 3 bases. Germline loops: CDR1 SGHTA, CDR2 FQGTGA. The CDR3 runs 15 residues. The CDR3 reads CASSSGLAGYNEQFF. CDR3 sequence (DNA): TGTGCCAGCAGCTCCGGGCTAGCGGGCTACAATGAGCAGTTCTTC.

The chain joins TRBV19 to TRBJ1-2; perhaps TRBD1 as D (5 bases). V was shortened by 2 bases and J by 4 bases, with 14 bases between the two germline ends. Germline-derived CDR1 and CDR2 are LNHDA and SQIVND (reference sequence). The CDR3 totals 15 residues. The CDR3 DNA follows: TGTGCCAGTAGTATATGGGGGGTCCCCTCCTATGGCTACACCTTC. Translated, it gives CASSIWGVPSYGYTF. The whole variable domain, remainder taken from reference TRBV19 and TRBJ1-2, is DGGITQSPKYLFRKEGQNVTLSCEQNLNHDAMYWYRQDPGQGLRLIYYSQIVNDFQKGDIAEGYSVSREKKESFPLTVTSAQKNPTAFYLCASSIWGVPSYGYTFGSGTRLTVV.

The CDR3 nucleotides read TGTGCCAGCAGGCGACGGGGGGGGACGTCCAATGAGCAGTTCTTC. Protein: CASRRRGGTSNEQFF. The J gene is TRBJ2-1, the V gene TRBV5-4, with 8 bases identical to TRBD2. V was clipped by 5 bases and J by 6 bases; unmatched bases: 10. This CDR3 is 15 amino acids long. CDR1 and CDR2 (germline): SGHNT, YYREEE (reference sequence).

The rearrangement links TRBV6-5 to TRBJ1-6; D is ambiguous. From germline, CDR1 is MNHEY and CDR2 SVGAGI. The CDR3 extends over 13 amino acids. Trimming shortened V by 7 bases and J by 6 bases, and 10 bases separated the two germline ends. The CDR3 reads CASTADSNSPLHF. As DNA, the CDR3 is TGTGCCAGCACGGCAGACTCTAATTCACCCCTCCACTTT.

This chain joins TRBV5-1 and TRBJ2-1; 10 positions agree with TRBD2. The germline V gene encodes CDR1 SGHRS and CDR2 YFSETQ. V lost 3 bases and J lost 6; bases outside the gene matches: 6. This CDR3 comprises 15 residues. The CDR3 DNA reads TGCGCCAGCAGCTACAGCGGGGGGGCTGGCAATGAGCAGTTCTTC. The encoded protein is CASSYSGGAGNEQFF.

V and J are TRBV4-2 and TRBJ2-7; 13 bases line up with TRBD2. The germline V gene has CDR1 LGHNA and CDR2 YNFKEQ. The CDR3 length is 19 residues. Trimming cost V 4 bases and J 2 bases; bases outside gene matches: 14. The CDR3: CASSRGNPGLAGKTYEQYF. The CDR3 DNA is TGTGCCAGCAGCCGAGGGAACCCGGGACTAGCGGGGAAAACCTACGAGCAGTACTTC.

The chain carries TRBV4-3 and TRBJ2-1; a weak D match, TRBD1 (6 bases). The CDR3 length is 18 residues. Germline assignment: CDR1 LGHNA and CDR2 YSLEER. Trimming shortened V by 4 bases and J by 3 bases, and 22 bases separated the two germline ends. In DNA form, the CDR3 reads TGCGCCAGCAGCCGCGTTCACCGAGGACAGCGACTCTACAATGAGCAGTTCTTC. Amino acids: CASSRVHRGQRLYNEQFF.

This clone was seen a few times. This sequence joins TRBV19 and TRBJ1-1; D might be TRBD1 (5 bases). Trimming pared 3 bases from V and 4 bases from J, leaving 9 bases between. The CDR3 runs 13 residues. Germline V gene data show CDR1 as LNHDA and CDR2 as SQIVND (reference sequence). CDR3 DNA sequence: TGTGCCAGTAGTATCGGACACCTCACTGAAGCTTTCTTT. Residues: CASSIGHLTEAFF.

This clone was counted a single time. The chain links TRBV10-3 to TRBJ1-2, with 9 positions matching TRBD1. Germline CDR1 reads ENHRY; CDR2 reads SYGVKD. This CDR3 spans 15 amino acids. The V segment lost 7 bases and the J segment 3 bases; nucleotides outside the gene matches: 9. CDR3 loop: CAINPGQGLYYGYTF. The CDR3 DNA reads as TGTGCCATCAACCCGGGACAGGGTTTATACTATGGCTACACCTTC.

This sequence joins TRBV5-1 and TRBJ2-3; perhaps TRBD1 as D (6 bases). This CDR3 has 16 residues. Germline loops: CDR1 SGHRS, CDR2 YFSETQ. The ends were cut back, 0 bases at V and 1 base at J, with 12 bases in the middle. CDR3 amino acids: CASSLAFAGGTDTQYF. The DNA for the CDR3 is TGCGCCAGCAGCTTGGCCTTTGCAGGGGGCACAGATACGCAGTATTTT. Based on the CDR3 plus reference TRBV5-1 and TRBJ2-3, the full variable domain is KAGVTQTPRYLIKTRGQQVTLSCSPISGHRSVSWYQQTPGQGLQFLFEYFSETQRNKGNFPGRFSGRQFSNSRSEMNVSTLELGDSALYLCASSLAFAGGTDTQYFGPGTRLTVL.

In nucleotides, the CDR3 is TGTGCCTGGAGTGTACTAGCGGGGGACAATGAGCAGTTCTTC. Amino acids: CAWSVLAGDNEQFF. The V gene is TRBV30, the J gene TRBJ2-1; 11 nucleotides line up with TRBD2. Trimming took 0 bases from V and 5 from J; bases not matched to a gene: 0. The CDR3 length is 14 residues. Germline CDR1 and CDR2: GTSNPN and SVGIG (reference sequence).

This chain links TRBV11-2 with TRBJ1-1; perhaps TRBD1 as D (5 bases). V lost 6 bases and J 5 bases, leaving 10 bases between the germline ends. The V gene's germline CDR1 is SGHAT and CDR2 FQNNGV. The CDR3 is 12 residues long. The CDR3 loop reads CASRAGGTEAFF. The CDR3 nucleotides read TGTGCCAGCAGAGCGGGGGGTACTGAAGCTTTCTTT.

This chain joins TRBV12-3 or TRBV12-4 and TRBJ1-2; D is possibly TRBD1 (5 bases). The CDR3 is made up of 13 amino acids. The V gene lost 6 bases and the J gene lost 7 bases, with 15 bases spanning the gap. The CDR3 DNA follows: TGTGCCAGCAGCCCGACGGGGGTGTCTGGCTACACCTTC. As protein: CASSPTGVSGYTF.

The genes are TRBV19 and TRBJ1-5, with a possible D match to TRBD1 (5 bases). CDR1 and CDR2 (germline): LNHDA, SQIVND (reference sequence). The CDR3 length is 20 residues. The V and J ends lost 3 bases and 0 bases respectively, with 24 bases between them. CDR3 coding DNA: TGTGCCAGTAGTATCCTACGTATAAATCAGGGTCGTTATAGCAATCAGCCCCAGCATTTT. The encoded protein is CASSILRINQGRYSNQPQHF.

CDR3 residues: CATSRDPYSNQPQHF. The CDR3 DNA is TGTGCCACCAGCAGAGACCCTTATAGCAATCAGCCCCAGCATTTT. V gene TRBV15 combines with J gene TRBJ1-5; D remains ambiguous. The CDR3 consists of 15 residues. V was shortened by 0 bases and J by 0 bases, with 6 bases between the two germline ends. CDR1 LNHNV and CDR2 YYDKDF come from the germline V gene (reference sequence).

This chain connects TRBV19 to TRBJ1-2, with 12 positions matching TRBD1. Germline assignment: CDR1 LNHDA and CDR2 SQIVND (reference sequence). CDR3 length equals 16 residues. J was trimmed by 2 bases and V by 5 bases; bases with no gene match: 6. The CDR3 nucleotides are TGTGCCAGTAGTGCAGGGGGACAGGGGGCGAACTATGGCTACACCTTC. It specifies CASSAGGQGANYGYTF.